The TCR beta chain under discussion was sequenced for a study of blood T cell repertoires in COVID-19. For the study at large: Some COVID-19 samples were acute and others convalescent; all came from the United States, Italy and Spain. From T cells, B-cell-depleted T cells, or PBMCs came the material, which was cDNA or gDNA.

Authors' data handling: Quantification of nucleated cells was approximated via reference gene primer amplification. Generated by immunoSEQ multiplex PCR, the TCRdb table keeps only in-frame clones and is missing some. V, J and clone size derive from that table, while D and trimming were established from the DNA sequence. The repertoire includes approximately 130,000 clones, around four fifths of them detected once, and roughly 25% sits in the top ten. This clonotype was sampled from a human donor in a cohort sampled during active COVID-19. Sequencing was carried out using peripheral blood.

CDR3 sequence: CASRQGFYEQYF. In nucleotides, the CDR3 is TGTGCCAGCAGACAGGGCTTCTACGAGCAGTACTTC. The chain is built from TRBV28 and TRBJ2-7; tentatively, D is TRBD1 (6 bases). The CDR3 sequence is 12 residues long. Germline CDR1 reads MDHEN; CDR2 reads SYDVKM. Between the trimmed V and J ends, which lost 6 bases and 3 bases, there was a span of 9 bases. The entire variable domain, with the rest obtained from reference TRBV28 and TRBJ2-7, is as follows: DVKVTQSSRYLVKRTGEKVFLECVQDMDHENMFWYRQDPGLGLRLIYFSYDVKMKEKGDIPEGYSVSREKKERFSLILESASTNQTSMYLCASRQGFYEQYFGPGTRLTVT.